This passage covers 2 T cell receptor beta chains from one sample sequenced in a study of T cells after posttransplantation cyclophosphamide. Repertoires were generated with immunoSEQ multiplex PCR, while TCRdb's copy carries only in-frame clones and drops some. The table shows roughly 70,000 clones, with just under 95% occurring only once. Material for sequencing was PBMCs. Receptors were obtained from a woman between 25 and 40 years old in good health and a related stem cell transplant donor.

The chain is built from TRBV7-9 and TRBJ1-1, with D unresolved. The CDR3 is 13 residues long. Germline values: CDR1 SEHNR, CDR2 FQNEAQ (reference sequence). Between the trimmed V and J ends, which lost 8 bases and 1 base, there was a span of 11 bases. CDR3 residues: CASGRESNTEAFF. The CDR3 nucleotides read TGTGCCAGCGGAAGGGAATCGAACACTGAAGCTTTCTTT.

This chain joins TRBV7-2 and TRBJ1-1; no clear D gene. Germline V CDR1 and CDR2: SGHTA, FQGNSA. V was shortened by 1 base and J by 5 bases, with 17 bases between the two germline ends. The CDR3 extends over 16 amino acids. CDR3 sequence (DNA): TGTGCCAGCAGCTTAGACCCAACTTGGAGAGCGACTGAAGCTTTCTTT. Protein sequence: CASSLDPTWRATEAFF.